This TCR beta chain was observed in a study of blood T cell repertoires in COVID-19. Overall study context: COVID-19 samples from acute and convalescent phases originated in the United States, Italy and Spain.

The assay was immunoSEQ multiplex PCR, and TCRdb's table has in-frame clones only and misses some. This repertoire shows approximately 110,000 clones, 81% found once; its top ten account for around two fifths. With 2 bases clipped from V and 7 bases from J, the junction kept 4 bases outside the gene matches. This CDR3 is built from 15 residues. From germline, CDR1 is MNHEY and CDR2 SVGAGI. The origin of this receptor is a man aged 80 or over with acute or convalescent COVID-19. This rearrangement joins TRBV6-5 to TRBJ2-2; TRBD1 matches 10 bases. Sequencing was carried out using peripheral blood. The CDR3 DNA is TGTGCCAGCAGTTACCGACAGGGGGCAGGCGGGGAGCTGTTTTTT. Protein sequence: CASSYRQGAGGELFF.